This T cell receptor beta chain was found in a study of blood T cell repertoires in COVID-19. J lost 9 bases, V lost 7 bases, and 17 bases had no gene match. Germline V gene sequence: CDR1 SQVTM, CDR2 ANQGSEA. This CDR3 is built from 15 residues. Clones were read by immunoSEQ multiplex PCR, and TCRdb kept only the in-frame ones, dropping some. Of some 180,000 clones in the sample, more than 75% are singletons; the top ten hold roughly 5.7%. V usage is TRBV29-1 and J usage is TRBJ2-1, with 8 bases fitting TRBD2. This clonotype was sampled from a woman in her thirties or forties with COVID-19, enrolled during active disease. Sequenced: peripheral blood. The CDR3 loop reads CSAQTRTSILAEQFF. The CDR3 DNA reads as TGCAGCGCCCAAACAAGGACTAGCATTCTAGCTGAGCAGTTCTTC.